Each of the 19 T cell receptor beta chains below was sequenced from the same sample in a study of T-cell reconstitution after alpha-beta-depleted transplantation in children. Unique molecular identifiers were incorporated when the TCRbeta library was constructed. TCRdb re-analysed the PCR reads in MiXCR, keeping a single row per CDR3 protein. Seen here are about 610,000 distinct CDR3 sequences, about 10% observed once, and the top ten hold about 4.3%. The sample here was PBMCs from the stem cell graft donor, taken from the stem cell graft. The receptors were gathered from a human donor who donated a stem cell graft to a child with acute myeloid leukemia.

The chain links TRBV12-3 or TRBV12-4 to TRBJ1-1, with unresolved D. Trimming pared 3 bases from V and 1 base from J, leaving 12 bases between. The length of the CDR3 is 15 residues. CDR3 residues: CASSLSVQRNTEAFF. For the CDR3, the DNA is TGTGCCAGCAGTTTGTCGGTTCAGAGGAACACTGAAGCTTTCTTT.

This clonotype was seen ten or more times. The chain uses TRBV30 and TRBJ1-2; D gene uncertain. The CDR3 has 12 residues. Germline loops: CDR1 GTSNPN, CDR2 SVGIG (reference sequence). V gave up 1 base and J gave up 0 bases, with 3 bases separating them. Here the CDR3 DNA reads TGTGCCTGGAGTGGATCTAACTATGGCTACACCTTC. This gives the protein CAWSGSNYGYTF.

The V call is TRBV5-1, the J call TRBJ2-3; D might be TRBD1 (6 bases). V was pared by 2 bases and J by 6 bases, with 19 bases between. Germline V CDR1 and CDR2: SGHRS, YFSETQ. The CDR3 extends over 16 amino acids. The CDR3 sequence: CASSLTTAGEKDTQYF. As DNA, the CDR3 is TGCGCCAGCAGCTTAACTACGGCAGGGGAGAAGGATACGCAGTATTTT.

The CDR3 nucleotides read TGCAGTGCTCCGGGACAGGGGACCTACAATGAGCAGTTCTTC. The encoded protein is CSAPGQGTYNEQFF. This chain links TRBV20-1 with TRBJ2-1, with 10 bases matching TRBD1. CDR1 is DFQATT, CDR2 SNEGSKA, per germline (reference sequence). V was pared by 5 bases and J by 2 bases, with 3 bases of the junction left unmatched. This CDR3 spans 14 amino acids.

This clonotype was observed a handful of times. The chain joins TRBV6-6 to TRBJ2-3, with 8 bases fitting TRBD2. Germline loops: CDR1 MNHNY, CDR2 SVGAGI (reference sequence). CDR3 length: 11 residues. The junction had 5 bases not matched to a gene; V was cut back by 6 bases and J by 12 bases. The DNA of the CDR3 is TGTGCCAGCAGCCGGACTAGCTCACAGTATTTT. Translating gives CASSRTSSQYF.

The rearrangement uses TRBV20-1 and TRBJ2-4; 9 bases match TRBD1. V lost 5 bases to trimming and J lost 2 bases; unmatched junction nucleotides: 7. Germline V gene data show CDR1 as DFQATT and CDR2 as SNEGSKA (reference sequence). This CDR3 has 15 residues. The CDR3 reads CSAEPGQGSKNIQYF. CDR3 nucleotides: TGCAGTGCTGAACCGGGACAGGGATCCAAAAACATTCAGTACTTC.

V and J are TRBV6-5 and TRBJ1-5, with a possible D match to TRBD1 (6 bases). The V end was cut by 2 bases, the J end by 3 bases, with 14 bases between. This CDR3 spans 16 amino acids. Germline CDR1 MNHEY, CDR2 SVGAGI. The CDR3 nucleotides read TGTGCCAGCAGTTACGGTCCAGGGGCGAACAATCAGCCCCAGCATTTT. It yields the protein CASSYGPGANNQPQHF.

This clonotype has just a few counts. This rearrangement joins TRBV7-6 to TRBJ2-7; the match to TRBD1 covers 9 bases. This CDR3 region has 13 residues. The junction had 7 bases not matched to a gene; V was cut back by 8 bases and J by 5 bases. CDR1 is SGHVS, CDR2 FNYEAQ, per germline. CDR3 sequence (DNA): TGTGCCAGCGGCGGGACAGGGTTCCACGAGCAGTACTTC. Translated: CASGGTGFHEQYF.

This clonotype was seen a handful of times. The chain combines TRBV4-2 with TRBJ2-5; 16 bases map to TRBD2. The CDR3 totals 18 residues. The V gene end was trimmed by 0 bases and the J gene end by 4 bases; junction bases not matched to a gene: 5. Germline-derived CDR1 and CDR2 are LGHNA and YNFKEQ. Written as DNA, the CDR3 is TGTGCCAGCAGCCAAGAGGGGACTAGCGGGAGGGCAGGAGAGACCCAGTACTTC. This translates into CASSQEGTSGRAGETQYF.

This clonotype was picked up a small number of times. J is TRBJ2-1 and V is TRBV6-1; no definite D call. V was cut by 3 bases and J by 10 bases, with 7 bases left in between. The CDR3 is 11 residues long. Germline V gene sequence: CDR1 MNHNS, CDR2 SASEGT. CDR3: CASSESREQFF. DNA of the CDR3: TGTGCCAGCAGTGAGTCCCGGGAGCAGTTCTTC.

This chain links TRBV14 with TRBJ2-1; TRBD1 might be the D (5 bases). Looked up from germline, CDR1 is SGHDN and CDR2 is FVKESK. Trimming took 3 bases from V and 1 from J, leaving 10 bases between them. The CDR3 totals 15 residues. Here the CDR3 DNA reads TGTGCCAGCAGCCAGGACACTCGGTCCTACAATGAGCAGTTCTTC. Its translation: CASSQDTRSYNEQFF. The full variable domain, with the rest looked up from reference TRBV14 and TRBJ2-1, is EAGVTQFPSHSVIEKGQTVTLRCDPISGHDNLYWYRRVMGKEIKFLLHFVKESKQDESGMPNNRFLAERTGGTYSTLKVQPAELEDSGVYFCASSQDTRSYNEQFFGPGTRLTVL.

This clonotype was detected ten times or more. The J gene is TRBJ2-2, the V gene TRBV29-1; D is undetermined. Trimming left V 0 bases short and J 7 bases short, with 12 bases between. The V gene's germline CDR1 is SQVTM and CDR2 ANQGSEA. This CDR3 is built from 14 residues. This CDR3 reads CSVEEVVGSGELFF. CDR3 coding DNA: TGCAGCGTTGAAGAGGTCGTGGGAAGCGGGGAGCTGTTTTTT.

This clonotype was counted a few times. The rearrangement uses TRBV5-1 and TRBJ2-7, with TRBD2 identical over 8 bases. V dropped 4 bases and J dropped 4; count of bases not matched to a gene: 10. Germline V gene data show CDR1 as SGHRS and CDR2 as YFSETQ. The CDR3 runs to 15 residues. CDR3 nucleotide sequence: TGCGCCAGCAGCCCGGGACTAGGGATCTTATACGAGCAGTACTTC. This codes for CASSPGLGILYEQYF.

Concerning this clonotype itself: Since the CDR3 does not end with the conserved phenylalanine or tryptophan, this likely comes from a read error. V gene TRBV5-1 combines with J gene TRBJ2-7, with TRBD2 matching 8 bases. CDR3 size: 14 residues. Per germline, CDR1 SGHRS and CDR2 YFSETQ. The trim removed 1 base at V and 5 bases at J, leaving 5 bases unmatched. CDR3 amino acids: CASSLPGLGNEQYL. DNA for the CDR3: TGCGCCAGCAGCTTGCCGGGACTAGGAAACGAGCAGTACCTC.

This clonotype was picked up a small number of times. The J gene is TRBJ2-5, the V gene TRBV20-1; D not certain. The V end was cut by 6 bases, the J end by 9 bases, with 14 bases between. This CDR3 contains 11 residues. Germline CDR1 and CDR2: DFQATT and SNEGSKA (reference sequence). The CDR3 coding sequence is TGCAGTGCAGGTCTCGTAGTGCCCCAGTACTTC. Amino acid sequence: CSAGLVVPQYF.

In its sample, this clonotype was seen a few times. The chain links TRBV9 to TRBJ2-7; D gene uncertain. The CDR3 has 15 amino acids. Germline V CDR1 and CDR2: SGDLS, YYNGEE. The V end was cut by 5 bases, the J end by 2 bases, with 17 bases between. The DNA of the CDR3 is TGTGCCAGCAGAGGACCACTGACAAACGCCTACGAGCAGTACTTC. This codes for CASRGPLTNAYEQYF.

This clonotype was counted between two and nine times. This chain uses TRBV9 with TRBJ1-5; TRBD1 might be the D (5 bases). The CDR3 totals 14 residues. Trimming took 0 bases from V and 7 from J, leaving 11 bases between them. Germline-derived CDR1 and CDR2 are SGDLS and YYNGEE. CDR3 DNA sequence: TGTGCCAGCAGCGTAGGGACAAATGGACAGCCCCAGCATTTT. Encoded protein: CASSVGTNGQPQHF.

In its sample, this clonotype was seen a few times. The chain uses TRBV7-6 and TRBJ1-1; 7 bases are a match to TRBD1. The CDR3 covers 16 residues. The junction had 11 bases not matched to a gene; V was cut back by 6 bases and J by 1 base. Germline CDR1 SGHVS, CDR2 FNYEAQ. This CDR3 reads CASSRQTGKGNTEAFF. The CDR3 nucleotides are TGTGCCAGCAGTCGACAGACAGGGAAAGGGAACACTGAAGCTTTCTTT.

The CDR3 bases are TGTGCCATCAGGATTCTCACGGGAGGGACGGGCGGGGAGCAGTTCTTC. It encodes CAIRILTGGTGGEQFF. The chain employs TRBV10-3 and TRBJ2-1, with 8 bases matching TRBD2. This CDR3 is built from 16 residues. Germline V gene sequence: CDR1 ENHRY, CDR2 SYGVKD. Trimming at V came to 6 bases and at J to 10 bases, leaving 17 bases not matched to a gene.